A selection of T cell receptor beta chains follows, all from one sample in a study of blood T cell repertoires in COVID-19. Clones were read by immunoSEQ multiplex PCR, and TCRdb kept only the in-frame ones, dropping some. The profile shows around 60,000 clones, about 93% of them singletons. The sequencing input was peripheral blood. The origin of the receptors is a woman aged 80 or over with active COVID-19. The CDR3 runs from the conserved cysteine through the conserved F or W. Each record gives: D gene, V gene, clone size, J gene, CDR3 protein, CDR3 DNA. D genes are given only for firm matches. Clone size, where shown, is once, few, many, or a class for clones that have expanded.

d_gene: TRBD2
v_gene: TRBV10-2
abundance: -
j_gene: TRBJ2-3
CDR3aa: CASTPYGGVAGGMDTDTQYF
CDR3nt: TGCGCCAGCACCCCGTACGGGGGGGTAGCGGGGGGGATGGACACAGATACGCAGTATTTT

d_gene: -
v_gene: TRBV18
abundance: -
j_gene: TRBJ1-1
CDR3aa: CASSPSTSMNTEAFF
CDR3nt: TGTGCCAGCTCACCCTCGACTAGCATGAACACTGAAGCTTTCTTT

d_gene: TRBD2
v_gene: TRBV11-3
abundance: -
j_gene: TRBJ2-2
CDR3aa: CASSSAGGNTGELFF
CDR3nt: TGTGCCAGCAGCTCGGCGGGAGGTAACACCGGGGAGCTGTTTTTT

d_gene: -
v_gene: TRBV5-1
abundance: once
j_gene: TRBJ1-1
CDR3aa: CASSPLGRGTEAFF
CDR3nt: TGCGCCAGCAGTCCCTTAGGGCGGGGAACTGAAGCTTTCTTT

d_gene: TRBD2
v_gene: TRBV6-1
abundance: -
j_gene: TRBJ2-5
CDR3aa: CASSEPAGGPGEETQYF
CDR3nt: TGTGCCAGCAGTGAGCCAGCGGGGGGGCCGGGGGAGGAGACCCAGTACTTC

d_gene: TRBD2
v_gene: TRBV3-1/TRBV3-2
abundance: -
j_gene: TRBJ2-1
CDR3aa: CASRVLAGGEQFF
CDR3nt: TGTGCCTCGAGGGTCCTAGCGGGGGGTGAGCAGTTCTTC

d_gene: -
v_gene: TRBV4-1
abundance: -
j_gene: TRBJ1-4
CDR3aa: CASSQVPPDSATNEKLFF
CDR3nt: TGCGCCAGCAGCCAAGTTCCGCCTGACAGTGCAACTAATGAAAAACTGTTTTTT

d_gene: TRBD1
v_gene: TRBV12-3/TRBV12-4
abundance: -
j_gene: TRBJ2-2
CDR3aa: CASTLTGPGELFF
CDR3nt: TGTGCCAGCACGCTGACAGGGCCCGGGGAGCTGTTTTTT

d_gene: -
v_gene: TRBV5-1
abundance: -
j_gene: TRBJ1-1
CDR3aa: CASSLVWGGEESTEAFF
CDR3nt: TGCGCCAGCAGCTTGGTATGGGGGGGTGAGGAGAGCACTGAAGCTTTCTTT

d_gene: -
v_gene: TRBV10-1
abundance: -
j_gene: TRBJ2-1
CDR3aa: CASSEIFGGGSWDEQFF
CDR3nt: TGCGCCAGCAGTGAAATTTTTGGGGGAGGAAGTTGGGATGAGCAGTTCTTC

d_gene: -
v_gene: TRBV5-1
abundance: -
j_gene: TRBJ2-2
CDR3aa: CASSRYIENTGELFF
CDR3nt: TGCGCCAGCAGCCGGTATATTGAGAACACCGGGGAGCTGTTTTTT